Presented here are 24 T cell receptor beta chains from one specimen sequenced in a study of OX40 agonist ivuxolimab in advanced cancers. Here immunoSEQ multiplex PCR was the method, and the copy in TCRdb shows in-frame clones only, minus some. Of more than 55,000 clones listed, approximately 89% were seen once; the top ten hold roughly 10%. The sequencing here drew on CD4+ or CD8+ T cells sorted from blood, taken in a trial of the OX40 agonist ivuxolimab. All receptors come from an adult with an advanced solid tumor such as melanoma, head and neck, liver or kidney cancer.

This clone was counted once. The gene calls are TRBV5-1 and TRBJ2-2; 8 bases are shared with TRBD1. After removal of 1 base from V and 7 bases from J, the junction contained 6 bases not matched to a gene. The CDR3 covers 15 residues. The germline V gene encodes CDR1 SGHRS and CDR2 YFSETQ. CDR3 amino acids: CASSLFQGARGELFF. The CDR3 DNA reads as TGCGCCAGCAGCTTGTTCCAGGGGGCCCGCGGGGAGCTGTTTTTT.

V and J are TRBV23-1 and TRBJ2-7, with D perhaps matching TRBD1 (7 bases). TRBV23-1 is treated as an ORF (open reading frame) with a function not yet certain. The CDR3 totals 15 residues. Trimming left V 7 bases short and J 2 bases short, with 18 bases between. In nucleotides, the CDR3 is TGCGCCAGCATAACTCCGGGACAGCGGGCCTACGAGCAGTACTTC. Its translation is CASITPGQRAYEQYF.

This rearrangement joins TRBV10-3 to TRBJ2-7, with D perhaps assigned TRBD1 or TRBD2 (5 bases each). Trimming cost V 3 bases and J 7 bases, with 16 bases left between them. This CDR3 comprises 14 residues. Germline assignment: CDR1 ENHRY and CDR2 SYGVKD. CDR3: CAISESLGDSEQYF. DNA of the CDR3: TGTGCCATCAGTGAATCCTTGGGGGATTCTGAGCAGTACTTC.

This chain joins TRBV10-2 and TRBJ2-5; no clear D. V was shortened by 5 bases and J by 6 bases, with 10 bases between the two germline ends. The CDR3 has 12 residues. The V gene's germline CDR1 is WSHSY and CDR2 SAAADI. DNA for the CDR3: TGCGCCAGCAGTATGAGTTTTAAGACCCAGTACTTC. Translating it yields CASSMSFKTQYF.

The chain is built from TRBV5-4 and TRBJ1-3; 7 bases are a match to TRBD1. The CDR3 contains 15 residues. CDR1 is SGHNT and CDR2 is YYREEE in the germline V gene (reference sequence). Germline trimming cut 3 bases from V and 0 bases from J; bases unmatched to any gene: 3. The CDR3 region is CASSSTGTSGNTIYF. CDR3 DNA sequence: TGTGCCAGCAGCTCGACAGGGACCTCTGGAAACACCATATATTTT.

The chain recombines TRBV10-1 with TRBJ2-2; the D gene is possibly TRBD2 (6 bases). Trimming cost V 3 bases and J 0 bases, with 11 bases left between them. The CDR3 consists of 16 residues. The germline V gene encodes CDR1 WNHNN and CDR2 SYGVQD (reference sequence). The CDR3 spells CASSDWAGSNTGELFF. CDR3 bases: TGCGCCAGCAGTGATTGGGCGGGATCGAACACCGGGGAGCTGTTTTTT.

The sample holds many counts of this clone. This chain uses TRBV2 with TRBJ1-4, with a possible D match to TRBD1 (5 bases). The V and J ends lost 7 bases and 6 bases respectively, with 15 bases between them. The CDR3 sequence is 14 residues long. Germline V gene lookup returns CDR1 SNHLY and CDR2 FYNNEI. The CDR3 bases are TGTGCCAGCAAGGGACCAGGGTATTATGAAAAACTGTTTTTT. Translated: CASKGPGYYEKLFF.

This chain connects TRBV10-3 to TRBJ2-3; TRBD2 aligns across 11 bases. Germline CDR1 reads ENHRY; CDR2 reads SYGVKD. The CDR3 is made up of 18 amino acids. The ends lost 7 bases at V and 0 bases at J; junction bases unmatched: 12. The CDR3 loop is CAIKVGTSGLGSTDTQYF. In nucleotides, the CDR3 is TGTGCCATCAAGGTCGGGACTAGCGGACTTGGTAGCACAGATACGCAGTATTTT.

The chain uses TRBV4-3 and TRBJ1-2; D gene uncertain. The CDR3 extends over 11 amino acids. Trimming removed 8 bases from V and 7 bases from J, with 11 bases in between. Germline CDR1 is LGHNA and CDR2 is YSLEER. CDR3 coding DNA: TGCGCCAGCGGTACTAGTCGTGGCTACACCTTC. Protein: CASGTSRGYTF.

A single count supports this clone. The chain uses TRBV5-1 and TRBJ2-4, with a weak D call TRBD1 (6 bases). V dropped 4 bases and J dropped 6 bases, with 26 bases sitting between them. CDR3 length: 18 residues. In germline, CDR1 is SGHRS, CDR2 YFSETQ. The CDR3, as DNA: TGCGCCAGCAGCCCATCGGCCCTACAGGGTTATGTAGGAAACATTCAGTACTTC. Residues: CASSPSALQGYVGNIQYF.

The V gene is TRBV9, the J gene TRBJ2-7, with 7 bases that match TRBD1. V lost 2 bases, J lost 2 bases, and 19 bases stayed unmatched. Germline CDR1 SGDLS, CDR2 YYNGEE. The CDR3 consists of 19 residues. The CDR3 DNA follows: TGTGCCAGCAGCGTTGACGACCTAAGCCGGACAGGTGTTACCTACGAGCAGTACTTC. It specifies CASSVDDLSRTGVTYEQYF.

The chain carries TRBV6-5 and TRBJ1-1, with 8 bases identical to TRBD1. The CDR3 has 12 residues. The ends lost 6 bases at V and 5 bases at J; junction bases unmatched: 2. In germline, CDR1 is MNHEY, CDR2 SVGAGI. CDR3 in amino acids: CASRRQGTEAFF. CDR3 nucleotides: TGTGCCAGCAGGAGACAGGGGACTGAAGCTTTCTTT.

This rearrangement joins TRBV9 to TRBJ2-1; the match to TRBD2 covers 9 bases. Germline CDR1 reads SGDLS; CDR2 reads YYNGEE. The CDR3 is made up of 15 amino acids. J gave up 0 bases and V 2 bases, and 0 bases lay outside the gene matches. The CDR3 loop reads CASSVSGSSYNEQFF. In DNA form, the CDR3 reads TGTGCCAGCAGCGTTAGCGGGAGCTCCTACAATGAGCAGTTCTTC.

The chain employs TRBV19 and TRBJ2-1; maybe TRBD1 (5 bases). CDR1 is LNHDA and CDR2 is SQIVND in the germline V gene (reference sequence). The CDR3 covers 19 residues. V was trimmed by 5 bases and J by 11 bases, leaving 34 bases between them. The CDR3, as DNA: TGTGCCAGTAGTGCTTACTCCTTCCGACAGCCGCTGAAACAGGTTCAGCAGTTCTTC. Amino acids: CASSAYSFRQPLKQVQQFF. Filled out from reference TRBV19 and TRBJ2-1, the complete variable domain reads DGGITQSPKYLFRKEGQNVTLSCEQNLNHDAMYWYRQDPGQGLRLIYYSQIVNDFQKGDIAEGYSVSREKKESFPLTVTSAQKNPTAFYLCASSAYSFRQPLKQVQQFFGPGTRLTVL.

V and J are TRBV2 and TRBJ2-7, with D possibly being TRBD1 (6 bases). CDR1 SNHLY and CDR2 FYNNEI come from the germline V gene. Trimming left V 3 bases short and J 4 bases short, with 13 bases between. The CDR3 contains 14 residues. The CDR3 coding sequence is TGTGCCAGCAGTGACCAGGGGAATGGGTACGAGCAGTACTTC. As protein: CASSDQGNGYEQYF.

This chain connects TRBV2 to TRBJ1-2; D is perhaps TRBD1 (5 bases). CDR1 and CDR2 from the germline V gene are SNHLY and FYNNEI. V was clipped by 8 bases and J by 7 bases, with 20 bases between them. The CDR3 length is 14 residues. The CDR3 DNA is TGTGCCAGCGGGAGCGTGGGGGGTGCGGCTGGCTACACCTTC. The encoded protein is CASGSVGGAAGYTF. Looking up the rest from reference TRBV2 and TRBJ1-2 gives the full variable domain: EPEVTQTPSHQVTQMGQEVILRCVPISNHLYFYWYRQILGQKVEFLVSFYNNEISEKSEIFDDQFSVERPDGSNFTLKIRSTKLEDSAMYFCASGSVGGAAGYTFGSGTRLTVV.

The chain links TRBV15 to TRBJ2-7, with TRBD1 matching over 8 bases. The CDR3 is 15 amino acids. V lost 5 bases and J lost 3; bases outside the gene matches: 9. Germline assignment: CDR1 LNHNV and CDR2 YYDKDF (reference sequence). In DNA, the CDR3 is TGTGCCACCAGCCGCATGACAGGGGCCAGCTACGAGCAGTACTTC. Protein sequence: CATSRMTGASYEQYF.

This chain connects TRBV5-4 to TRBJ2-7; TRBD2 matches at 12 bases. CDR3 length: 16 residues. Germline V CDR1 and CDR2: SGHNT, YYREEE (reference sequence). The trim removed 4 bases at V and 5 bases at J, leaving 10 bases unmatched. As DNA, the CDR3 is TGTGCCAGCAGCCCGAGACTAGCGGGAGACCCAGACGAGCAGTACTTC. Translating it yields CASSPRLAGDPDEQYF.

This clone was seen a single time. CDR3 nucleotides: TGTGCCAGCAGCCGGGACAGTTATGGCTACACCTTC. This codes for CASSRDSYGYTF. The chain links TRBV5-6 to TRBJ1-2, with 7 bases identical to TRBD1. Per germline, CDR1 SGHDT and CDR2 YYEEEE. V lost 4 bases to trimming and J lost 5 bases; unmatched junction nucleotides: 2. This CDR3 region has 12 residues. Looking up the rest from reference TRBV5-6 and TRBJ1-2 gives the full variable domain: DAGVTQSPTHLIKTRGQQVTLRCSPKSGHDTVSWYQQALGQGPQFIFQYYEEEERQRGNFPDRFSGHQFPNYSSELNVNALLLGDSALYLCASSRDSYGYTFGSGTRLTVV.

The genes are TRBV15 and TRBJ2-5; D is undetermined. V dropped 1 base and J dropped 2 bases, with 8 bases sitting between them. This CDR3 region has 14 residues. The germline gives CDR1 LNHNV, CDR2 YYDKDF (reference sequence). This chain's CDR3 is CATSRGQIQETQYF. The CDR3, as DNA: TGTGCCACCAGCAGAGGTCAGATTCAAGAGACCCAGTACTTC.

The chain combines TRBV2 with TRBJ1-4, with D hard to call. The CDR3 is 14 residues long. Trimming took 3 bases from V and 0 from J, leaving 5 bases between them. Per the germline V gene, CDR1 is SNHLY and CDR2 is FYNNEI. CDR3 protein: CASSDGSTNEKLFF. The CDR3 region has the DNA TGTGCCAGCAGTGACGGATCAACTAATGAAAAACTGTTTTTT.

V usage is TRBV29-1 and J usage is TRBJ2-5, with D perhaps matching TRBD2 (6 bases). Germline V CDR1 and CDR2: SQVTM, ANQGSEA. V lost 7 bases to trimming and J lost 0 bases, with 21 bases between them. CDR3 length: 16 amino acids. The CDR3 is CSALSLLATYQETQYF. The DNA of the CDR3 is TGCAGCGCCCTTTCCCTACTAGCCACGTACCAAGAGACCCAGTACTTC. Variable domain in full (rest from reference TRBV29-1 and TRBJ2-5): SAVISQKPSRDICQRGTSLTIQCQVDSQVTMMFWYRQQPGQSLTLIATANQGSEATYESGFVIDKFPISRPNLTFSTLTVSNMSPEDSSIYLCSALSLLATYQETQYFGPGTRLLVL.

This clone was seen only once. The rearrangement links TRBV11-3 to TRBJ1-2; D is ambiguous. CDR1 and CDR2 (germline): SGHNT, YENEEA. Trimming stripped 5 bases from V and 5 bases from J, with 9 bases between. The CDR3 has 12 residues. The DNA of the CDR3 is TGTGCCAGCAGCAACGGCCCTTATGGCTACACCTTC. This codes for CASSNGPYGYTF.

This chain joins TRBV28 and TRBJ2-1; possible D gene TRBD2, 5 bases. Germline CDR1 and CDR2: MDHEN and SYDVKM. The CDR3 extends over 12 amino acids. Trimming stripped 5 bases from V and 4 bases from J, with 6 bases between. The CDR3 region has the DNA TGTGCCAGCAGTCGGGGATACAATGAGCAGTTCTTC. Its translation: CASSRGYNEQFF. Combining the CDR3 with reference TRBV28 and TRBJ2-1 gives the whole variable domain DVKVTQSSRYLVKRTGEKVFLECVQDMDHENMFWYRQDPGLGLRLIYFSYDVKMKEKGDIPEGYSVSREKKERFSLILESASTNQTSMYLCASSRGYNEQFFGPGTRLTVL.